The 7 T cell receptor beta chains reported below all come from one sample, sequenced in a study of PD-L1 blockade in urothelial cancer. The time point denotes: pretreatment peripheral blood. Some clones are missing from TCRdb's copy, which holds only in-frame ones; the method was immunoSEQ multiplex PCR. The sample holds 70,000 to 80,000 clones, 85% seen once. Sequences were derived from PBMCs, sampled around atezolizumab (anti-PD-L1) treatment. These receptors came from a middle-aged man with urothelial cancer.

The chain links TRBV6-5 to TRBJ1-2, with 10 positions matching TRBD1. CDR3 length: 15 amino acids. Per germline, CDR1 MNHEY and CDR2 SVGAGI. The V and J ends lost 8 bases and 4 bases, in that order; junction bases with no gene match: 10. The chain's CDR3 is CASGRSWTGGYGYTF. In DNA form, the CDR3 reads TGTGCCAGCGGTCGTTCTTGGACAGGGGGCTATGGCTACACCTTC.

The CDR3 DNA reads as TGTGCCAGCAGTCTAGCGGGATTGGAAAATGAGCAGTTCTTC. Its translation: CASSLAGLENEQFF. This chain connects TRBV6-5 to TRBJ2-1; 9 positions match TRBD2. With V trimmed by 5 bases and J by 7 bases, 6 bases remained unmatched. The germline V gene encodes CDR1 MNHEY and CDR2 SVGAGI. The CDR3 runs 14 residues.

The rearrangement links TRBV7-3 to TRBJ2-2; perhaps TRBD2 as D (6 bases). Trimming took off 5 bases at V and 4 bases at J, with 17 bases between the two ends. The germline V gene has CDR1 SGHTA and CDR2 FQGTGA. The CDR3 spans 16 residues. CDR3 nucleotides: TGTGCCAGCAGCACAACCCCGGGAGTAAGCACCGGGGAGCTGTTTTTT. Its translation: CASSTTPGVSTGELFF.

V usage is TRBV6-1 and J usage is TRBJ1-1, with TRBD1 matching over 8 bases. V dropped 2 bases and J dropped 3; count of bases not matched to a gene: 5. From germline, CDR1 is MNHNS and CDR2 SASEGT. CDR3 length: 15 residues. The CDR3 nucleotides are TGTGCCAGCAGTGAACAGGGGACAGGACACACTGAAGCTTTCTTT. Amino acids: CASSEQGTGHTEAFF.

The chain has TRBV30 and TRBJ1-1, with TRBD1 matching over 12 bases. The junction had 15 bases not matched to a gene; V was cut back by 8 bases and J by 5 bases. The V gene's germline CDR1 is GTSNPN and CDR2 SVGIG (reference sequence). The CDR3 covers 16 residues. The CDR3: CAGKFGTGGAWTEAFF. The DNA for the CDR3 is TGTGCCGGAAAATTCGGGACAGGGGGCGCATGGACTGAAGCTTTCTTT.

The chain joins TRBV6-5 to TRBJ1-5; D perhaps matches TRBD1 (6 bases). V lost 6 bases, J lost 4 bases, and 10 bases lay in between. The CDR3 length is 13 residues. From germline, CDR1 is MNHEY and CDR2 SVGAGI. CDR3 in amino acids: CASSRQANQPQHF. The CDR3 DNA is TGTGCCAGCAGCCGACAGGCAAATCAGCCCCAGCATTTT.

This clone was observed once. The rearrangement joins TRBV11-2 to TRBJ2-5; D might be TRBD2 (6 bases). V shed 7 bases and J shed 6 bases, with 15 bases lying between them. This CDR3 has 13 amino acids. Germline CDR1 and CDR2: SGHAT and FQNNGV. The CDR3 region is CASTIGLKQTQYF. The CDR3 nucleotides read TGTGCCAGCACCATAGGACTAAAACAGACCCAGTACTTC.